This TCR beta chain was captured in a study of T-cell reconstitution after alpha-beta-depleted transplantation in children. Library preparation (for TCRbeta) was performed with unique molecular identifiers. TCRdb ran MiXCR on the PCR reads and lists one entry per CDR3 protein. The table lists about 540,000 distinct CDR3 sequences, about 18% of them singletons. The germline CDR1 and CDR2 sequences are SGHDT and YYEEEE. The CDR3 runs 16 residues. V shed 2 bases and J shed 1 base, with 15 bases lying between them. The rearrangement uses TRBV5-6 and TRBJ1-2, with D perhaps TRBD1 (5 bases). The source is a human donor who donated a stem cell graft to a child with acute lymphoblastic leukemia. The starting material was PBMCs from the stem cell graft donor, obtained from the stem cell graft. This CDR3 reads CASSLPSTGINYGYTF. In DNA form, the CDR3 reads TGTGCCAGCAGCTTACCCTCCACAGGAATTAACTATGGCTACACCTTC.